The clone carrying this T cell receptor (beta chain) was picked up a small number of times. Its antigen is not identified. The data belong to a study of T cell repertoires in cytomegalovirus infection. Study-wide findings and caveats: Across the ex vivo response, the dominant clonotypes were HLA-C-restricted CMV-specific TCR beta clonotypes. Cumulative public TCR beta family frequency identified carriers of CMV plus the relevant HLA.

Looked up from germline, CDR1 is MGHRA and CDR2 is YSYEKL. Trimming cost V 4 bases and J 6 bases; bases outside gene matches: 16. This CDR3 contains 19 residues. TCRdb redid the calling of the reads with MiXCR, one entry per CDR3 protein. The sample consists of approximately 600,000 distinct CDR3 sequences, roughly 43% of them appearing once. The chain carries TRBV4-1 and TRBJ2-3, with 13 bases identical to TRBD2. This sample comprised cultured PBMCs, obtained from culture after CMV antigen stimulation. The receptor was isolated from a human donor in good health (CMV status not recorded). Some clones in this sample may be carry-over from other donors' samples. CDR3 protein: CASSPGLAGSFSLWDTQYF. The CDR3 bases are TGCGCCAGCAGCCCGGGACTAGCGGGGTCGTTTAGTCTCTGGGATACGCAGTATTTT.